This paragraph reports one TCR beta chain. The antigen is not known. The sample belongs to a study of blood T cells in healthy people across ages. At the level of the study: About one barcoded beta molecule per two T cells was the capture yield of template switching. Study-level findings and limits: Whereas aged donors had fewer naive CD4+ cells, long-lived donors had more of them and higher diversity.

This CDR3 contains 13 residues. The ends were cut back, 5 bases at V and 6 bases at J, with 13 bases in the middle. Germline assignment: CDR1 SQVTM and CDR2 ANQGSEA. A second PCR, run for roughly 6 to 11 cycles, used a sample-barcoded 5' primer plus a J-beta primer mix. TCRdb re-analysed the 5' RACE reads in MiXCR, keeping a single row per CDR3 protein. Of some 1,800,000 distinct CDR3 sequences listed, roughly 43% are singletons. The source is a human donor in good health. The sequenced sample consisted of blood. V gene TRBV29-1 combines with J gene TRBJ1-4; the D gene is possibly TRBD1 (5 bases). In nucleotides, the CDR3 is TGCAGCGTTACCCCGGGCAGGGATGAAAAACTGTTTTTT. Its protein is CSVTPGRDEKLFF.